This TCR beta chain was profiled in a study of shared clonotypes between healthy human individuals. Study results and limitations: It was anticipated that sequencing depth would influence how many clonotypes donors shared.

As concerns this clone: What it binds is unknown.

Germline V gene sequence: CDR1 WNHNN, CDR2 SYGVQD (reference sequence). V lost 3 bases to trimming and J lost 4 bases, with 9 bases between them. The CDR3 is 13 amino acids. Naive CD8 populations comprised CD45RO-negative cells positively selected for CCR7, excluding terminally differentiated effector memory CD45RA+ cells. The assay was carried out at the deep level. Sequencing used immunoSEQ multiplex PCR; TCRdb keeps in-frame clones, though not all of them. This table holds approximately 600,000 clones, around 95% found once. The TCR sequence derives from a woman in her thirties in good health. The sequenced sample was naive CD8+ T cells sorted from blood. The chain employs TRBV10-1 and TRBJ1-2; no clear D gene. The CDR3 bases are TGCGCCAGCAGTGAATCACGGACCTATGGCTACACCTTC. It yields the protein CASSESRTYGYTF.